This T cell receptor (beta chain) is from a study of cytomegalovirus exposure and HLA in healthy donors. Donors came from a validation cohort of approximately 110 subjects, distinct from the first 666-subject cohort. Study observations and caveats: Overall, some 160 TCR beta chains were annotated as cytomegalovirus-associated. Reportedly, cytomegalovirus status was diagnosed with high sensitivity and specificity.

Points on this clone: Its specificity is not known.

The data were produced by immunoSEQ multiplex PCR, yet TCRdb's version contains in-frame clones alone and is incomplete. Among over 200,000 clones listed, approximately 88% were seen once. The TCR originated in a woman aged 30 to 39 in good health and CMV-seropositive. What was sequenced was PBMCs.

CDR3 nucleotide sequence: TGCGCCAGCAGCCGGACATTATACCGGGACGCAAACTCTGGGGCCAACGTCCTGACTTTC. Protein: CASSRTLYRDANSGANVLTF. The chain carries TRBV4-3 and TRBJ2-6; D assignment may be TRBD1 or TRBD2 (5 bases each). This CDR3 comprises 20 residues. V was trimmed by 4 bases and J by 0 bases, leaving 22 bases between them. Germline CDR1 is LGHNA and CDR2 is YSLEER.